The clone carrying this T cell receptor beta chain was counted once. Its antigen remains unknown. A multiplex PCR was run with 60 Vbeta primers and 13 Jbeta primers. Clones were read by immunoSEQ multiplex PCR, and TCRdb kept only the in-frame ones, dropping some. The table has around 160,000 clones, around 84% seen once. This CDR3 has 15 amino acids. Germline CDR1 LNHDA, CDR2 SQIVND (reference sequence). J lost 4 bases, V lost 3 bases, and 5 bases had no gene match. The sample belongs to a study of cytomegalovirus exposure and HLA in healthy donors. In the study overall: Of the donors genotyped, several hundred in all, about 82% fell in the Caucasian-associated ancestry cluster. Study conclusions and caveats: Productive rates of about 87% or about 30% were seen for most TCR beta V segments in an earlier analysis. Later analysis showed TCR association rates varying by HLA locus, highest for DRB1 and lowest for HLA-C. The study flagged about 150 TCR beta chains as cytomegalovirus-associated.

The clonotype comes from a man aged 35-49 years in good health and CMV-seropositive. The sequenced material came from PBMCs. The V call is TRBV19, the J call TRBJ2-1, with 8 bases aligning to TRBD2. The CDR3 here is CASSIRAGVYNEQFF. The CDR3 region has the DNA TGTGCCAGTAGTATCAGAGCGGGGGTATACAATGAGCAGTTCTTC.